These 10 T cell receptor beta chains were all obtained from the same sample, sequenced in a study of tissue T cells after allogeneic stem cell transplantation. The time point is: mouse harvest day 7 after allogeneic transplant. Mouse grafts combined 10^7 T-cell-depleted bone marrow cells with 10^6 splenic CD5+ T cells. The table came from immunoSEQ multiplex PCR; TCRdb's copy has only in-frame clones and leaves some out. This sample has roughly 2,000 clones; approximately 50% occur once, and the top ten carry about 24%. Sequencing was performed on spleen. The receptors were gathered from a female BALB/c mouse given C57BL/6 T cells with graft-versus-host disease after an allogeneic hematopoietic cell transplant.

As for this clone: The listed genes are named as in mouse. The missing CDR3 end, 1 residue past where the read stops, is filled in from the germline J gene. V usage is TRBV2 and J usage is TRBJ2-3, with 8 bases lining up with TRBD2. Germline-derived CDR1 and CDR2 are LGHNA and YSYQKL. V trimming: 0 bases; J trimming: 9 bases; junction bases outside the gene matches: 2. The CDR3 sequence is 13 residues long. The CDR3 bases that were read are TGTGCCAGCAGCCAAGACTGGGGGGAGACGCTGTAT. It specifies CASSQDWGETLY. The whole CDR3 reads CASSQDWGETLYF.

As for this clone: These gene names are mouse names. Read coverage stops 1 residue before the CDR3 terminus; the germline J gene supplies the remainder. The rearrangement uses TRBV5 and TRBJ2-3; D assignment may be TRBD1 or TRBD2 (7 bases each). Germline CDR1 LGHNA, CDR2 YNLKQL (reference sequence). V was pared by 4 bases and J by 3 bases, with 14 bases between. The CDR3 length is 15 residues. Incomplete CDR3 DNA: TGTGCCAGCAGCCCCCAGGGGGGCTGGGCAGAAACGCTGTAT. Translated: CASSPQGGWAETLY. The whole CDR3 sequence is CASSPQGGWAETLYF.

This clone appeared once. Gene and germline names: mouse. The read comes to an end 1 residue before the CDR3 does, leaving the germline J gene to fill in the end. The chain couples TRBV16 to TRBJ1-1; D is unclear. Looked up from germline, CDR1 is SGHSA and CDR2 is FRNQAP. Trimming cost V 0 bases and J 1 base, with 6 bases left between them. CDR3 length equals 14 residues. CDR3 DNA (partial): TGTGCAAGCAGCTTAGATTGGGGGAACACAGAAGTCTTC. Amino acid sequence: CASSLDWGNTEVF. The full CDR3 reads CASSLDWGNTEVFF.

Turning to this clone: Gene labels here are mouse ones. The read finishes 1 residue shy of the CDR3 end, and the germline J gene is used to complete it. The chain carries TRBV13-1 and TRBJ1-4; 8 bases agree with TRBD1. CDR1 and CDR2 from the germline V gene are NSHNY and SYGAGN. CDR3 length: 15 amino acids. The trim removed 3 bases at V and 3 bases at J, leaving 4 bases unmatched. The CDR3 here is CASSAGQGANERLFF. The CDR3 DNA, read in part, is TGTGCCAGCAGTGCCGGACAGGGAGCCAACGAAAGATTATTT.

To note about this clone: Gene names are the mouse ones. The read halts 1 residue ahead of the CDR3 end, with the missing end drawn from the germline J gene. This chain connects TRBV26 to TRBJ2-5; D possibly corresponds to TRBD2 (7 bases). Germline values: CDR1 KGHPV, CDR2 FQNQEV (reference sequence). The CDR3 loop spans 15 amino acids. Trimming shortened V by 2 bases and J by 2 bases, and 11 bases separated the two germline ends. CDR3 loop: CASSLRGGSQDTQYF. The covered CDR3 bases are TGTGCCAGCAGTCTGAGGGGGGGGTCCCAAGACACCCAGTAC.

Details on this clone: The listed genes are named as in mouse. The read halts 1 residue ahead of the CDR3 end, with the missing end drawn from the germline J gene. This chain uses TRBV12-1 with TRBJ1-4, with D maybe TRBD1 (6 bases). Germline values: CDR1 SGHSN, CDR2 HYEKVE. Deletions cut 0 bases from V and 5 bases from J, with 9 bases between. The CDR3 length is 14 residues. The covered CDR3 bases are TGTGCCAGCTCTCTCGACGGACAGAACGAAAGATTATTT. Its translation: CASSLDGQNERLF. The whole CDR3 region reads CASSLDGQNERLFF.

This clone came up a few times. Genes here carry mouse names. The CDR3 end is not reached by the read, which stops 1 residue before it; the germline J gene fills it in. V gene TRBV13-3 combines with J gene TRBJ2-7; 12 bases align to TRBD2. This CDR3 spans 13 amino acids. Per the germline V gene, CDR1 is NNHDY and CDR2 is SYVADS. V shed 3 bases, J shed 6 bases, and the junction held 1 base outside the gene matches. CDR3 DNA (partial): TGTGCCAGCAGTGGGACTGGGGGGGGTGAACAGTAC. It encodes CASSGTGGGEQY. The full CDR3 protein reads CASSGTGGGEQYF.

This clone was seen just once. Any gene name here is a mouse gene name. The CDR3 end is not reached by the read, which stops 1 residue before it; the germline J gene fills it in. The J gene is TRBJ1-1, the V gene TRBV15; TRBD1 is a possible D gene (6 bases). Looked up from germline, CDR1 is SGHND and CDR2 is FRSKSL. There are 14 residues in the CDR3. The ends were cut back, 3 bases at V and 4 bases at J, with 12 bases in the middle. The CDR3 loop is CASSLGGRGTEVFF. CDR3 DNA (partial): TGTGCCAGCAGTTTGGGGGGCAGGGGCACAGAAGTCTTC.

This clone was seen a single time. Mouse gene names and germline throughout. The sequenced part of the CDR3 DNA is TGTGCCAGCAGCCAGACAGGGAAGGACTCCGACTACACC. Translation gives CASSQTGKDSDYT. The complete CDR3 sequence is CASSQTGKDSDYTF. The chain recombines TRBV5 with TRBJ1-2; 7 bases fit TRBD1. The DNA ends 1 residue before the CDR3 does, and the rest of the CDR3 is filled in from the germline J gene. CDR1 is LGHNA, CDR2 YNLKQL, per germline (reference sequence). The V segment lost 3 bases and the J segment 3 bases; nucleotides outside the gene matches: 4. The CDR3 loop spans 14 amino acids.

In regard to this clone: Gene names are mouse gene names. The read finishes 1 residue shy of the CDR3 end, and the germline J gene is used to complete it. This chain links TRBV13-3 with TRBJ2-3; 8 bases match TRBD2. Germline lookup yields CDR1 NNHDY and CDR2 SYVADS. V was clipped by 3 bases and J by 1 base; unmatched bases: 7. The CDR3 is 16 amino acids. The CDR3 DNA, read in part, is TGTGCCAGCAGTGTTCGGGGGGGGCGCGGTGCAGAAACGCTGTAT. As protein: CASSVRGGRGAETLY. The whole CDR3 reads CASSVRGGRGAETLYF.